This record concerns one TCR beta chain sequence. Its target is not known. Time point here: pre-sensitization, week 0. Treatment indicated: therapeutic diphenylcyclopropenone sensitization with weekly scalp DPC. The sample originates from a study of human T cells and chemical hapten exposure. The study's findings and limits: Among expanded TCRs, significantly more large CDR3 similarity clusters formed than among controls.

CDR3 length: 13 amino acids. V lost 4 bases, J lost 9 bases, and 13 bases lay in between. Germline CDR1 reads SQVTM; CDR2 reads ANQGSEA. TCRdb redid the calling of the RACE reads with MiXCR, one entry per CDR3 protein. The sample yields some 39,000 distinct CDR3 sequences, approximately 7.6% seen once. Specimen: whole blood, collected in connection with sensitization to the hapten diphenylcyclopropenone (DPC). This clonotype was sampled from a woman in her fifties or sixties with alopecia areata. Some clones in this sample may be carry-over from other donors' samples. The chain recombines TRBV29-1 with TRBJ1-6; tentatively, D is TRBD1 (5 bases). The CDR3 DNA follows: TGCAGCGTTGGTATGGGGGGAAGTTCACCCCTCCACTTT. Its protein product is CSVGMGGSSPLHF.